The clone carrying this TCR beta chain was seen a single time. CDR1 and CDR2 (germline): SGHTA, FQGTGA. V gave up 2 bases and J gave up 4 bases, with 14 bases separating them. There are 15 residues in the CDR3. This record belongs to a study of blood T cell repertoires in COVID-19. Study overall: Acute-phase and convalescent COVID-19 samples originated in the United States, Italy and Spain. Nucleic acid was either cDNA or gDNA, and it came from T cells, B-cell-depleted T cells, or PBMCs.

Original processing notes: Counts of nucleated cells, estimated from reference gene primer amplification, were obtained. Generated by immunoSEQ multiplex PCR, the TCRdb table keeps only in-frame clones and is missing some. V, J and clone size reflect that table, while D and trimming were determined from the DNA. This sample yields 200,000 to 300,000 clones, of which around 90% are seen a single time; roughly 3.7% belongs to the top ten. The source of this sequence is a woman aged 40 to 55 with acute or convalescent COVID-19. The V call is TRBV7-3, the J call TRBJ1-2, with TRBD1 as a possible D gene (5 bases). The sample was peripheral blood. CDR3 sequence reads: CASSLGANSVYGYTF. The CDR3 nucleotides read TGTGCCAGCAGCTTAGGGGCAAACAGCGTCTATGGCTACACCTTC.